These 7 T cell receptor beta chains were sequenced from one sample in a study of identical twins. In TCRdb, the 5' RACE reads were re-called with MiXCR into one record per CDR3 protein. This repertoire shows approximately 470,000 distinct CDR3 sequences, 14% found once; its top ten account for 0.4% to 0.55%. The same data also contributed to another study, on yellow fever vaccine responses in identical twins.

Sequenced sample: CD4+ T cells sorted from blood. Receptor source: a woman aged 18 to 35 in good health.

J is TRBJ2-3 and V is TRBV9, with D maybe TRBD2 (6 bases). The CDR3 has 16 amino acids. Germline-derived CDR1 and CDR2 are SGDLS and YYNGEE. V dropped 3 bases and J dropped 3 bases, with 17 bases sitting between them. CDR3 loop: CASSAMTAAGTDTQYF. The CDR3 DNA reads TGTGCCAGCAGCGCCATGACTGCCGCGGGGACAGATACGCAGTATTTT.

This clonotype was seen at least ten times. V and J are TRBV15 and TRBJ1-1; tentatively, D is TRBD1 (6 bases). CDR3 length: 16 residues. CDR1 LNHNV and CDR2 YYDKDF come from the germline V gene (reference sequence). Trimming took 0 bases from V and 0 from J, leaving 11 bases between them. In DNA, the CDR3 is TGTGCCACCAGCAGAGATGGGCAGGGGTTGAACACTGAAGCTTTCTTT. Amino acid sequence: CATSRDGQGLNTEAFF.

J is TRBJ1-5 and V is TRBV7-2; no firm D call. Trimming cost V 3 bases and J 0 bases, with 6 bases left between them. The CDR3 sequence is 14 residues long. CDR1 SGHTA and CDR2 FQGNSA come from the germline V gene. For the CDR3, the DNA is TGTGCCAGCAGCTTTTCTTCTAGCAATCAGCCCCAGCATTTT. This encodes CASSFSSSNQPQHF.

This clonotype appeared a few times. The chain couples TRBV20-1 to TRBJ1-5; D not resolved. The V end lost 0 bases, the J end lost 0 bases, and 15 bases lay between the germline ends. The CDR3 contains 17 residues. The germline CDR1 and CDR2 sequences are DFQATT and SNEGSKA (reference sequence). CDR3 residues: CSARDLEAWDSNQPQHF. For the CDR3, the DNA is TGCAGTGCTAGAGATCTCGAAGCATGGGATAGCAATCAGCCCCAGCATTTT.

This clonotype showed up many times. V is TRBV4-3 and J is TRBJ2-5, with TRBD1 matching 8 bases. Germline V lookup: CDR1 LGHNA, CDR2 YSLEER. The V segment lost 0 bases and the J segment 5 bases; nucleotides outside the gene matches: 5. CDR3 size: 15 residues. In DNA, the CDR3 is TGCGCCAGCAGCCAAGATCTCAGGGGGCAGGAGACCCAGTACTTC. Amino acid sequence: CASSQDLRGQETQYF.

This clonotype was found a few times. The V and J genes are TRBV13 and TRBJ2-7; tentatively, D is TRBD1 (5 bases). With 8 bases removed from V and 6 bases from J, the gap between germline ends came to 11 bases. CDR3 length: 11 residues. Germline-derived CDR1 and CDR2 are PRHDT and FYEKMQ (reference sequence). The CDR3 spells CASRAGSEQYF. Here the CDR3 DNA reads TGTGCCAGCCGCGCAGGGTCCGAGCAGTACTTC. The full variable domain, completed using reference TRBV13 and TRBJ2-7, is AAGVIQSPRHLIKEKRETATLKCYPIPRHDTVYWYQQGPGQDPQFLISFYEKMQSDKGSIPDRFSAQQFSDYHSELNMSSLELGDSALYFCASRAGSEQYFGPGTRLTVT.

This clonotype appeared many times. The V and J genes are TRBV5-1 and TRBJ2-1; D uncertain. The germline V gene has CDR1 SGHRS and CDR2 YFSETQ. V gave up 1 base and J gave up 0 bases, with 5 bases separating them. The CDR3 runs 14 residues. The CDR3 protein is CASSLQDSYNEQFF. Written as DNA, the CDR3 is TGCGCCAGCAGCTTGCAGGACTCCTACAATGAGCAGTTCTTC.